This T cell receptor (beta chain) emerged from a study of vaccination and CD4 T cells after COVID-19. Study-level information: Overlapping spike peptides from SARS-CoV-2, HCoV-NL63, HCoV-OC43 and HCoV-229E served to stimulate the cells. Study-wide points: Investigators enrolled relatively few convalescent patients and included no early post-infection timepoints.

CDR3 size: 14 residues. Germline V gene sequence: CDR1 KGHDR, CDR2 SFDVKD. V lost 4 bases, J lost 6 bases, and 12 bases lay in between. This clonotype was seen only a few times. Antigen: not known. Cultured CD4+ T cells had their DNA profiled by the Oncomine TCR Beta short-read assay. The genomic DNA was obtained from cultured CD4+ T cells by extraction with the QIAamp micro DNA kit. In TCRdb, the PCR reads were re-called with MiXCR into one record per CDR3 protein. The sample contains 6,500 to 7,500 distinct CDR3 sequences, roughly two fifths of which appear only once. The treatment here: approximately 9-day PBMC culture with coronavirus spike peptide pools or control peptides (ViraFEST assay). An unexposed donor provided the CD4+ T cells, which were collected before the COVID-19 pandemic (2011-2018).

The specimen was CD4+ T cells from blood, cultured in vitro. The rearrangement links TRBV24-1 to TRBJ1-5; no definite D call. The source of this sequence is a human donor in good health. The CDR3 loop reads CATSETGMSQPQHF. The CDR3 DNA sequence: TGTGCCACCAGTGAGACGGGGATGAGTCAGCCCCAGCATTTT.